The 4 T cell receptor beta chains below come from one sample, sequenced in a study of CD8 T cells in ankylosing spondylitis. Antigen specificity for these receptors is unknown. Study-wide findings and caveats: Ankylosing spondylitis blood appeared to be characterized by a TCR beta motif of about eight highly homologous variants.

TCRdb reprocessed the 5' RACE reads with MiXCR, giving one entry per CDR3 protein. The data contain roughly 440,000 distinct CDR3 sequences, 17% of them singletons. Source material: blood, either unsorted or a sorted T cell fraction (not recorded which). The receptors derive from a male donor with ankylosing spondylitis.

This clonotype has more than one count but fewer than ten. The chain links TRBV30 to TRBJ2-7, with 9 bases matching TRBD1. V lost 2 bases to trimming and J lost 4 bases; unmatched junction nucleotides: 3. Germline loops: CDR1 GTSNPN, CDR2 SVGIG (reference sequence). The CDR3 sequence is 13 residues long. CDR3 DNA: TGTGCCTGGAGTCCCGGGACAGGGTACGAGCAGTACTTC. It yields the protein CAWSPGTGYEQYF.

This chain links TRBV27 with TRBJ1-2, with a tentative D call TRBD1 (6 bases). Germline V gives CDR1 MNHEY, CDR2 SMNVEV (reference sequence). Trimming stripped 7 bases from V and 2 bases from J, with 20 bases between. CDR3 length: 16 residues. CDR3 DNA: TGTGCCAGCATCCGACAAACAGGGACTCGAAACTATGGCTACACCTTC. Residues: CASIRQTGTRNYGYTF.

Written as DNA, the CDR3 is TGCGCCAGCAGCCAAGAGGGGACAGGGGTCTACGAGCAGTACTTC. The encoded protein is CASSQEGTGVYEQYF. This chain connects TRBV4-1 to TRBJ2-7; 10 bases agree with TRBD1. The CDR3 runs to 15 residues. V shed 0 bases, J shed 3 bases, and the junction held 2 bases outside the gene matches. Germline V gives CDR1 MGHRA, CDR2 YSYEKL.

This clonotype was picked up a small number of times. The V call is TRBV9, the J call TRBJ2-3; the D is unclear. Germline values: CDR1 SGDLS, CDR2 YYNGEE. This CDR3 is built from 16 residues. V lost 0 bases and J lost 6, with 17 bases in between. The CDR3 reads CASSVGVDWVLDTQYF. DNA of the CDR3: TGTGCCAGCAGCGTAGGGGTGGATTGGGTCCTCGATACGCAGTATTTT.